The 3 T cell receptor beta chains below were found in one sample sequenced in a study of T cell responses to AZD1222 COVID-19 vaccine. TCRdb's copy holds only in-frame clones and misses some; the assay was immunoSEQ multiplex PCR. The sample holds 140,000 to 150,000 clones, 80% to 85% seen once. Sample: peripheral blood, taken on day 0 of MenACWY control vaccination. These receptors were obtained from an adult in good health.

This clone was observed once. The chain joins TRBV7-8 to TRBJ1-6; no reliable D call. With 1 base removed from V and 8 bases from J, the gap between germline ends came to 6 bases. This CDR3 contains 13 residues. Germline V gives CDR1 SGHVS, CDR2 FQNEAQ. CDR3 nucleotides: TGTGCCAGCAGCTTAGGGACGGATTCACCCCTCCACTTT. Its translation: CASSLGTDSPLHF.

This clone was counted a few times. The V gene is TRBV27, the J gene TRBJ2-7; 7 bases align to TRBD1. The CDR3 covers 14 residues. Per germline, CDR1 MNHEY and CDR2 SMNVEV (reference sequence). With 5 bases clipped from V and 3 bases from J, the junction kept 7 bases outside the gene matches. The CDR3 region has the DNA TGTGCCAGCAGTAAACAGACAGGGAGCTACGAGCAGTACTTC. Translation: CASSKQTGSYEQYF.

The chain combines TRBV5-8 with TRBJ1-2; maybe TRBD1 (5 bases). Germline V gives CDR1 SGHTS, CDR2 YDEGEE. V lost 3 bases and J 8 bases, leaving 23 bases between the germline ends. The length of the CDR3 is 16 residues. This CDR3 is CASSSERGRLAGGYTF. In DNA, the CDR3 is TGTGCCAGCAGCTCGGAGCGGGGCCGTCTGGCTGGCGGCTACACCTTC.